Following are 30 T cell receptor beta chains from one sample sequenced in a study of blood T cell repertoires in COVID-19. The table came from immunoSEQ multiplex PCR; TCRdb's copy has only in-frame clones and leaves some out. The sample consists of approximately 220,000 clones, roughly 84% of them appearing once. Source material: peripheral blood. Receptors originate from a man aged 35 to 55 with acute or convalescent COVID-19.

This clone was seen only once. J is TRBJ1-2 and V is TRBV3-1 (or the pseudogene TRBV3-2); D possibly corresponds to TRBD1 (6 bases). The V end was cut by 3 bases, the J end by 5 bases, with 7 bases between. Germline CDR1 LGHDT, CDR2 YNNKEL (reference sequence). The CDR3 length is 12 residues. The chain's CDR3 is CASSQDSYGYTF. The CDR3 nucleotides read TGTGCCAGCAGCCAGGACAGTTATGGCTACACCTTC.

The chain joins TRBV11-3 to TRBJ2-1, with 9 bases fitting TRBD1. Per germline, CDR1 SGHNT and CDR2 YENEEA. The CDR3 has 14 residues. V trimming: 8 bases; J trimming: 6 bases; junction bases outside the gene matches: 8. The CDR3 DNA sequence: TGTGCCAGCGGCCCCTGGACAGGGGCCAATGAGCAGTTCTTC. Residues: CASGPWTGANEQFF.

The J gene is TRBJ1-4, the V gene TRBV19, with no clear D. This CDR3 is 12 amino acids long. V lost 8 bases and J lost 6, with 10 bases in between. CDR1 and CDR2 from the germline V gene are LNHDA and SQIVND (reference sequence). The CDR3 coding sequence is TGTGCCAGTTCAGTTATCTATGAAAAACTGTTTTTT. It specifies CASSVIYEKLFF.

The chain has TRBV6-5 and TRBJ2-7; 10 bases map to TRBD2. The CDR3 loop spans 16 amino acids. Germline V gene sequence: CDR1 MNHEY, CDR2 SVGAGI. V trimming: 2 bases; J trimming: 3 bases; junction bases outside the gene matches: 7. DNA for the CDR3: TGTGCCAGCAGTTACCATCGTAGCGGGAGGTTCTACGAGCAGTACTTC. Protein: CASSYHRSGRFYEQYF.

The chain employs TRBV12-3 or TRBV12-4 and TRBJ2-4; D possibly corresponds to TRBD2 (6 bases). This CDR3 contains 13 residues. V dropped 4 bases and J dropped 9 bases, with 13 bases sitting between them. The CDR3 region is CASSSTRVGIQYF. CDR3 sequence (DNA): TGTGCCAGCAGTTCGACTAGGGTTGGCATTCAGTACTTC.

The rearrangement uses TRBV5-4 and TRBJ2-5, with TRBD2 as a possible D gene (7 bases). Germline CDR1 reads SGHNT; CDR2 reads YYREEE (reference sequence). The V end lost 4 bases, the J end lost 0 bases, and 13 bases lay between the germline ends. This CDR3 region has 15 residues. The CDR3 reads CASSPGGSYQETQYF. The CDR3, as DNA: TGTGCCAGCAGCCCGGGGGGCTCGTACCAAGAGACCCAGTACTTC.

CDR3 nucleotides: TGTGCCAGCAGCTCAAGTTCAGTGGCGGGAGGGGACAATGAGCAGTTCTTC. Encoded protein: CASSSSSVAGGDNEQFF. The chain recombines TRBV4-2 with TRBJ2-1; 9 positions match TRBD2. The CDR3 is 17 amino acids. The V and J ends lost 5 bases and 5 bases, in that order; junction bases with no gene match: 13. CDR1 and CDR2 from the germline V gene are LGHNA and YNFKEQ.

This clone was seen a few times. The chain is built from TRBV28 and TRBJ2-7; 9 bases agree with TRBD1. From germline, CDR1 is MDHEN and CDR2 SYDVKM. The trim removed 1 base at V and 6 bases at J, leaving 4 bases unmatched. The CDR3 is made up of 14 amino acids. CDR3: CASSLFTGGREQYF. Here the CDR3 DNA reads TGTGCCAGCAGTTTATTCACAGGGGGCCGCGAGCAGTACTTC.

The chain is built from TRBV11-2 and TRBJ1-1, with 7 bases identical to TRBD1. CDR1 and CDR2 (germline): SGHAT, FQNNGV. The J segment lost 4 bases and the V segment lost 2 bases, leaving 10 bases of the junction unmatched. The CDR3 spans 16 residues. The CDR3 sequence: CASSLWSGQSSTEAFF. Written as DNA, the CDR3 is TGTGCCAGCAGCTTATGGTCGGGACAGTCGAGCACTGAAGCTTTCTTT.

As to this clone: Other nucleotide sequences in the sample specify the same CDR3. This CDR3 reads CASSLDRDTEAFF. The CDR3 bases are TGCGCCAGCAGCTTGGATAGAGACACTGAAGCTTTCTTT. This chain uses TRBV5-1 with TRBJ1-1; no definite D call. V dropped 0 bases and J dropped 3 bases, with 6 bases sitting between them. This CDR3 spans 13 amino acids. Looked up from germline, CDR1 is SGHRS and CDR2 is YFSETQ.

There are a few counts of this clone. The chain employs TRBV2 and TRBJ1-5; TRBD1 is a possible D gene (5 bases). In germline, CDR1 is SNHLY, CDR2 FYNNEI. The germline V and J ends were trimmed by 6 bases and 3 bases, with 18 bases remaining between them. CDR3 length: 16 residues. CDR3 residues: CASRATLGQTNQPQHF. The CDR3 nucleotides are TGTGCCAGCAGGGCCACCCTCGGACAAACCAATCAGCCCCAGCATTTT.

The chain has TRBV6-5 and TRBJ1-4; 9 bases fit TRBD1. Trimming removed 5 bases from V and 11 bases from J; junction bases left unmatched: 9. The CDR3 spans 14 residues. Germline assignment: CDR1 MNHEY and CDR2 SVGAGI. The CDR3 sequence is CASSPRTGAPKLFF. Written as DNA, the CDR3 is TGTGCCAGCAGTCCTAGGACAGGGGCCCCTAAACTGTTTTTT.

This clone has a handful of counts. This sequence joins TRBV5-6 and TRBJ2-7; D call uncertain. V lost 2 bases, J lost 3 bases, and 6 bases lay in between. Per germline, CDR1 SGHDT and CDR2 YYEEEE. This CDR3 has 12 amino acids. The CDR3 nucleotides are TGTGCCAGCAGCTTTTGGAGCTACGAGCAGTACTTC. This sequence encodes CASSFWSYEQYF.

CDR3 nucleotide sequence: TGTGCCAGTAGTATTATCCTTCCCTACAATGAGCAGTTCTTC. Encoded protein: CASSIILPYNEQFF. This chain connects TRBV19 to TRBJ2-1; D ambiguous. V lost 3 bases to trimming and J lost 2 bases, with 8 bases between them. This CDR3 region has 14 residues. Germline assignment: CDR1 LNHDA and CDR2 SQIVND (reference sequence).

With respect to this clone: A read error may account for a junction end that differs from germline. The CDR3 DNA sequence: TGTGCCAGCAGATTAGAGGGGGCCAGCAGCACAGATACGCAGTATTTT. This sequence encodes CASRLEGASSTDTQYF. This chain connects TRBV7-2 to TRBJ2-3; 7 bases are a match to TRBD1. The CDR3 extends over 16 amino acids. Germline V CDR1 and CDR2: SGHTA, FQGNSA.

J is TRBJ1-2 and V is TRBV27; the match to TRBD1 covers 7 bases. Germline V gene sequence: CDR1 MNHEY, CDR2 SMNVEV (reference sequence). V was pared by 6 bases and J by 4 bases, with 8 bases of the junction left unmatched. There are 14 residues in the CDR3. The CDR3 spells CASRTGTDIYGYTF. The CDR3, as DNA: TGTGCCAGCAGGACAGGGACAGACATCTATGGCTACACCTTC.

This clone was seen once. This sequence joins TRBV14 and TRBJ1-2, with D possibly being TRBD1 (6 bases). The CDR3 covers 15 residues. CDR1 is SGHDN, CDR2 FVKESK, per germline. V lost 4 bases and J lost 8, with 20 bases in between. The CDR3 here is CASSLSDRPGGGYTF. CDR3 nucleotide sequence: TGTGCCAGCAGCCTATCTGACAGGCCCGGAGGAGGCTACACCTTC.

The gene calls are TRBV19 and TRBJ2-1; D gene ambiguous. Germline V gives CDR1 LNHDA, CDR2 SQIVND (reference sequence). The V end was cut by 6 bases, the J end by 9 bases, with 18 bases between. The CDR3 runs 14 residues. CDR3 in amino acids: CASRRGGQLGEQFF. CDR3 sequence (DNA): TGTGCCAGTAGACGCGGCGGCCAACTTGGTGAGCAGTTCTTC. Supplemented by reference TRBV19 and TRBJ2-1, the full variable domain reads DGGITQSPKYLFRKEGQNVTLSCEQNLNHDAMYWYRQDPGQGLRLIYYSQIVNDFQKGDIAEGYSVSREKKESFPLTVTSAQKNPTAFYLCASRRGGQLGEQFFGPGTRLTVL.

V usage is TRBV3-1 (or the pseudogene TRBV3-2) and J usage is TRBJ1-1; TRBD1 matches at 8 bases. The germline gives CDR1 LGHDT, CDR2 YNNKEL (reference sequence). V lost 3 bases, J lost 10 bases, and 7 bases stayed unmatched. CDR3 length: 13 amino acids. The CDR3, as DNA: TGTGCCAGCAGCCAGGGGACAGGTTGGTTAGCTTTCTTT. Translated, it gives CASSQGTGWLAFF.

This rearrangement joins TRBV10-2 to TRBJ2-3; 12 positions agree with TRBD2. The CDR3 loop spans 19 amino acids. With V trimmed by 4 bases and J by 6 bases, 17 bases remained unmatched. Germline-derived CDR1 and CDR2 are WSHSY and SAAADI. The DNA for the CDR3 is TGCGCCAGCAGTGGGCGACTAGCGGGAGAAAAAGGTTTGCGTGATACGCAGTATTTT. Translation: CASSGRLAGEKGLRDTQYF.

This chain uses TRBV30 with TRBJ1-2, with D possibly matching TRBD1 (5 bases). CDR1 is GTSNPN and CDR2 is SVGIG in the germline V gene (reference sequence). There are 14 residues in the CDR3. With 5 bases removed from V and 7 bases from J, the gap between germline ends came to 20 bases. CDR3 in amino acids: CAWAQQTQGSGYTF. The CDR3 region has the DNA TGTGCCTGGGCGCAGCAGACCCAGGGTTCTGGCTACACCTTC.

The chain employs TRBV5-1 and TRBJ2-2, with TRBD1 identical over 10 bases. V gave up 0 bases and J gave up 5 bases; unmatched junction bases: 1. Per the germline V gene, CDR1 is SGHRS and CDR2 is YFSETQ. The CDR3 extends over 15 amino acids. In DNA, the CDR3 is TGCGCCAGCAGCTTGGGACAGGGGGCGACCGGGGAGCTGTTTTTT. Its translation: CASSLGQGATGELFF.

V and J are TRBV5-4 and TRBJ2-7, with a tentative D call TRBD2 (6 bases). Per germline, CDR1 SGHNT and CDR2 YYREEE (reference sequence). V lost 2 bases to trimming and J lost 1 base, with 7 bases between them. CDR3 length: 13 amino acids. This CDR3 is CASSFGGSYEQYF. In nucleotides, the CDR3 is TGTGCCAGCAGCTTCGGGGGTTCCTACGAGCAGTACTTC.

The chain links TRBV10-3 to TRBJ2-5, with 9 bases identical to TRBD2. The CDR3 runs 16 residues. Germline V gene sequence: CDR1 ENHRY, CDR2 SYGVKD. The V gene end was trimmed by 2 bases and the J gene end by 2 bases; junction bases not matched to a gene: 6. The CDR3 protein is CAISEHASGTQETQYF. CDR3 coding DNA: TGTGCCATCAGTGAGCACGCTAGCGGGACTCAAGAGACCCAGTACTTC.

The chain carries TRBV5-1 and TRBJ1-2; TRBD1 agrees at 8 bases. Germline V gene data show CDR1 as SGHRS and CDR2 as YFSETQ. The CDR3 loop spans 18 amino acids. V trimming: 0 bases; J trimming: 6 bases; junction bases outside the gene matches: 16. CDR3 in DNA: TGCGCCAGCAGCTTGGGAGGGGCAGGGGGCGCGGAAGGCAATGGCTACACCTTC. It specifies CASSLGGAGGAEGNGYTF.

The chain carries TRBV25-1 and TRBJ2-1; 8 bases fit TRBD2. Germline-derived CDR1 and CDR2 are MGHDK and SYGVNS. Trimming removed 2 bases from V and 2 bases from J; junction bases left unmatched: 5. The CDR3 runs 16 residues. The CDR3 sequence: CASSELTSGTYNEQFF. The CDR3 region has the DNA TGTGCCAGCAGTGAACTTACTAGCGGAACCTACAATGAGCAGTTCTTC. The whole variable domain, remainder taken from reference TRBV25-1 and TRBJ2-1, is EADIYQTPRYLVIGTGKKITLECSQTMGHDKMYWYQQDPGMELHLIHYSYGVNSTEKGDLSSESTVSRIRTEHFPLTLESARPSHTSQYLCASSELTSGTYNEQFFGPGTRLTVL.

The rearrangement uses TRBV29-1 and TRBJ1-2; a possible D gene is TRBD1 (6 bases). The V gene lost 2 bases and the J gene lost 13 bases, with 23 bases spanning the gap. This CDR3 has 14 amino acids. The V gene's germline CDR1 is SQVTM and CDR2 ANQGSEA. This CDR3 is CSVEFEGDANRLTF. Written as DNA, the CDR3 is TGCAGCGTTGAATTTGAGGGGGACGCCAATAGGCTCACCTTC.

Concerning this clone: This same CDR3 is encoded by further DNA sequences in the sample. CDR3 DNA sequence: TGTGCCAGCAGCCGTAGCGGGAGTGGGGATACGCAGTATTTT. It yields the protein CASSRSGSGDTQYF. The J gene is TRBJ2-3, the V gene TRBV7-3, with TRBD2 identical over 9 bases. V was pared by 5 bases and J by 6 bases, with 6 bases of the junction left unmatched. The CDR3 has 14 residues. CDR1 and CDR2 (germline): SGHTA, FQGTGA.

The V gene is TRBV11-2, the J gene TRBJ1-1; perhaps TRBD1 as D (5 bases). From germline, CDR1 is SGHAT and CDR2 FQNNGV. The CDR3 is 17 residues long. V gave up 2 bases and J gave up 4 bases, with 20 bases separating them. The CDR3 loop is CASSLTGGGPVTTEAFF. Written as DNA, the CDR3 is TGTGCCAGCAGCTTAACCGGCGGGGGTCCTGTGACCACTGAAGCTTTCTTT.

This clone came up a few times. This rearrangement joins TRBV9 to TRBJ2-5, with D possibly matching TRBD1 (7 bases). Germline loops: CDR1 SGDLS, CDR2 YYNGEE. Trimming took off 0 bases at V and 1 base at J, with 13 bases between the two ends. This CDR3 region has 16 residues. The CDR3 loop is CASSVDWQGGQETQYF. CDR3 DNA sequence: TGTGCCAGCAGCGTAGATTGGCAGGGGGGCCAAGAGACCCAGTACTTC.